Below are 20 T cell receptor beta chains sequenced from a single sample in a study of blood T cells in healthy people across ages (dated by TCRdb to about 2015). Libraries were constructed by 5' RACE. The sequencing machine was an Illumina HiSeq 2500. The second PCR ran for about 6 to 12 cycles and used a J-beta primer mix along with a sample-barcoded 5' primer. TCRdb trimmed public reads at Q25 via fastp, called clones via MiXCR and kept in-frame beta chains. Identical CDR3 proteins give one entry, which carries the most common genes and DNA. In this sample the table shows nearly 1 million distinct CDR3 sequences, 45% to 60% of which occur a single time. About a fifth of the sample is in the top ten clones. Sequencing was performed on blood. Receptor source: a woman aged 60-70 years in good health.

As regards this clonotype: A much larger clone differs from this one at a single base, so this may be a read error. V usage is TRBV7-3 and J usage is TRBJ2-1; D is unclear. CDR3 length: 15 amino acids. CDR1 is SGHTA, CDR2 FQGTGA, per germline. CDR3 bases: TGTGCCAGCAGCCCCGCACCGAGCTCCTACAATGAGCAGGTCTTC. Its protein product is CASSPAPSSYNEQVF.

This rearrangement joins TRBV7-6 to TRBJ2-1; 11 bases align to TRBD2. J lost 8 bases, V lost 1 base, and 4 bases had no gene match. The CDR3 is made up of 15 amino acids. The germline V gene has CDR1 SGHVS and CDR2 FNYEAQ. CDR3 sequence: CASSLGLAGGHEQFF. DNA of the CDR3: TGTGCCAGCAGCTTAGGCCTAGCGGGAGGCCATGAGCAGTTCTTC.

This clonotype was picked up a small number of times. This chain joins TRBV20-1 and TRBJ2-7; 8 positions match TRBD2. The CDR3 has 12 amino acids. The J segment lost 2 bases and the V segment lost 3 bases, leaving 0 bases of the junction unmatched. The germline gives CDR1 DFQATT, CDR2 SNEGSKA (reference sequence). The CDR3 sequence: CSASGRAYEQYF. Here the CDR3 DNA reads TGCAGTGCTAGCGGGAGGGCCTACGAGCAGTACTTC.

V gene TRBV7-6 combines with J gene TRBJ2-3; weak D call: TRBD2 (5 bases). The V gene's germline CDR1 is SGHVS and CDR2 FNYEAQ. The CDR3 has 14 residues. Trimming cost V 5 bases and J 2 bases, with 11 bases left between them. CDR3 coding DNA: TGTGCCAGCAGCCTCGGACTCGACACAGATACGCAGTATTTT. This sequence encodes CASSLGLDTDTQYF.

This clonotype has only a few counts. The chain uses TRBV28 and TRBJ2-1; tentatively, D is TRBD2 (6 bases). The germline CDR1 and CDR2 sequences are MDHEN and SYDVKM. This CDR3 is 12 amino acids long. V dropped 9 bases and J dropped 10 bases, with 16 bases sitting between them. CDR3: CASKGSAGEQFF. The CDR3 bases are TGTGCCAGTAAAGGGAGTGCGGGGGAGCAGTTCTTC.

This clonotype was recorded a few times. The rearrangement links TRBV4-1 to TRBJ2-5, with D perhaps TRBD1 (7 bases). Germline-derived CDR1 and CDR2 are MGHRA and YSYEKL. The CDR3 extends over 22 amino acids. V lost 0 bases and J 2 bases, leaving 31 bases between the germline ends. CDR3 in amino acids: CASSQDLPRPRGTETPQETQYF. For the CDR3, the DNA is TGCGCCAGCAGCCAAGACCTTCCACGACCTCGCGGGACAGAAACACCACAAGAGACCCAGTACTTC.

The sample holds one count of this clonotype. V gene TRBV6-2 or TRBV6-3 combines with J gene TRBJ2-4; possible D gene TRBD1, 5 bases. The J call is in doubt because the DNA end fits TRBJ2-7 better. Per germline, CDR1 MNHEY and CDR2 SVGEGT. The CDR3 loop spans 11 amino acids. Here the CDR3 reads CASSNTGEQYF. DNA of the CDR3: TGTGCCAGCAGTAATACAGGCGAGCAGTACTTC.

The V call is TRBV5-1, the J call TRBJ2-4, with TRBD1 matching over 11 bases. The end of the DNA aligns better with TRBJ2-7, so the J call may be wrong. CDR1 and CDR2 (germline): SGHRS, YFSETQ. This CDR3 is built from 14 residues. This CDR3 reads CASSAGQGAREQYF. The CDR3 coding sequence is TGCGCCAGCAGCGCCGGACAGGGGGCGCGCGAGCAGTACTTC.

V usage is TRBV4-1 and J usage is TRBJ2-3; 10 positions match TRBD2. Germline V gene sequence: CDR1 MGHRA, CDR2 YSYEKL. CDR3 length equals 15 residues. V was clipped by 3 bases and J by 6 bases; unmatched bases: 6. CDR3: CASSHPSGGEDTQYF. Written as DNA, the CDR3 is TGCGCCAGCAGCCATCCTAGCGGGGGCGAGGATACGCAGTATTTT.

This clonotype was observed a few times. The chain employs TRBV7-9 and TRBJ2-5; perhaps TRBD2 as D (5 bases). The V gene lost 1 base and the J gene lost 3 bases, with 12 bases spanning the gap. The germline gives CDR1 SEHNR, CDR2 FQNEAQ (reference sequence). The CDR3 length is 15 residues. The CDR3 DNA reads as TGTGCCAGCAGCTTAGGCGGCGGGTCCAAAGAGACCCAGTACTTC. Its protein product is CASSLGGGSKETQYF. Looking up the rest from reference TRBV7-9 and TRBJ2-5 gives the full variable domain: DTGVSQNPRHKITKRGQNVTFRCDPISEHNRLYWYRQTLGQGPEFLTYFQNEAQLEKSRLLSDRFSAERPKGSFSTLEIQRTEQGDSAMYLCASSLGGGSKETQYFGPGTRLLVL.

This chain uses TRBV12-3 or TRBV12-4 with TRBJ1-2; 8 bases map to TRBD1. V lost 6 bases to trimming and J lost 2 bases; unmatched junction nucleotides: 5. The CDR3 length is 14 residues. CDR3 coding DNA: TGTGCCAGCAGGTGGACAGGGTCCAACTATGGCTACACCTTC. This gives the protein CASRWTGSNYGYTF.

The chain joins TRBV30 to TRBJ2-4, with D tentatively TRBD1 (6 bases). The CDR3 sequence is 17 residues long. The germline CDR1 and CDR2 sequences are GTSNPN and SVGIG (reference sequence). Trimming removed 0 bases at V and 0 bases at J, with 15 bases between. This CDR3 reads CAWSVVGHTLAKNIQYF. In nucleotides, the CDR3 is TGTGCCTGGAGTGTAGTGGGACATACCTTAGCCAAAAACATTCAGTACTTC.

This chain joins TRBV5-6 and TRBJ2-5, with D possibly being TRBD2 (5 bases). V was cut by 4 bases and J by 5 bases, with 18 bases left in between. The CDR3 is 15 amino acids. In germline, CDR1 is SGHDT, CDR2 YYEEEE. DNA of the CDR3: TGTGCCAGCAGCCGGAGGACCCTAGGGTGGGAGACCCAGTACTTC. Translating it yields CASSRRTLGWETQYF. Variable domain in full (rest from reference TRBV5-6 and TRBJ2-5): DAGVTQSPTHLIKTRGQQVTLRCSPKSGHDTVSWYQQALGQGPQFIFQYYEEEERQRGNFPDRFSGHQFPNYSSELNVNALLLGDSALYLCASSRRTLGWETQYFGPGTRLLVL.

The chain is built from TRBV29-1 and TRBJ2-1, with D maybe TRBD1 (7 bases). Judging by the DNA end, TRBJ2-7 fits better; the J call may be wrong. The length of the CDR3 is 14 residues. Germline CDR1 reads SQVTM; CDR2 reads ANQGSEA. The CDR3 nucleotides read TGCAGCGTTGGGGCGGGACAGCTATACAATGAGCAGTACTTC. It translates to CSVGAGQLYNEQYF.

The chain couples TRBV7-2 to TRBJ1-1; D is unclear. This CDR3 comprises 13 residues. Germline V gene lookup returns CDR1 SGHTA and CDR2 FQGNSA. V shed 4 bases and J shed 5 bases, with 11 bases lying between them. The CDR3 is CASSSYRETEAFF. The DNA for the CDR3 is TGTGCCAGCAGCTCCTACCGGGAGACTGAAGCTTTCTTT.

This clonotype was picked up a small number of times. The V gene is TRBV13, the J gene TRBJ2-7; the match to TRBD2 covers 8 bases. The V and J ends lost 5 bases and 5 bases, in that order; junction bases with no gene match: 17. CDR1 is PRHDT, CDR2 FYEKMQ, per germline (reference sequence). CDR3 size: 17 residues. The CDR3: CASSPPWVGREDHEQYF. CDR3 coding DNA: TGTGCCAGCAGCCCCCCTTGGGTTGGGCGGGAGGACCACGAGCAGTACTTC. The full variable domain, rest sourced from reference TRBV13 and TRBJ2-7, is AAGVIQSPRHLIKEKRETATLKCYPIPRHDTVYWYQQGPGQDPQFLISFYEKMQSDKGSIPDRFSAQQFSDYHSELNMSSLELGDSALYFCASSPPWVGREDHEQYFGPGTRLTVT.

The count of this clonotype is one. Just one base apart from a much larger clone, this may be a read error. The chain joins TRBV14 to TRBJ1-5; D is unclear. There are 12 residues in the CDR3. Germline V gene lookup returns CDR1 SGHDN and CDR2 FVKESK. Trimming shortened V by 1 base and J by 5 bases, and 3 bases separated the two germline ends. As DNA, the CDR3 is TGTGCCAGCAGCCAAGGGTATCAGCCCCAGCATTTT. Translation: CASSQGYQPQHF.

V is TRBV4-2 and J is TRBJ2-1; 8 bases map to TRBD2. The CDR3 loop spans 17 amino acids. Germline V gene lookup returns CDR1 LGHNA and CDR2 YNFKEQ. J gave up 4 bases and V 1 base, and 9 bases lay outside the gene matches. The CDR3 spells CASSQGAGTRGYNEQFF. CDR3 sequence (DNA): TGTGCCAGCAGCCAAGGGGCCGGGACTAGAGGTTACAATGAGCAGTTCTTC.

The chain combines TRBV20-1 with TRBJ2-3, with D possibly TRBD2 on 6 matching bases. The V gene lost 1 base and the J gene lost 5 bases, with 16 bases spanning the gap. Germline lookup yields CDR1 DFQATT and CDR2 SNEGSKA (reference sequence). The CDR3 runs to 15 residues. CDR3 residues: CSARAQTSWRDTQYF. CDR3 sequence (DNA): TGCAGTGCTAGAGCCCAGACTAGTTGGAGAGATACGCAGTATTTT.

This clonotype was detected once. The J gene is TRBJ1-4, the V gene TRBV11-2; D unresolved. The CDR3 is made up of 15 amino acids. With 4 bases removed from V and 6 bases from J, the gap between germline ends came to 15 bases. Germline V gene sequence: CDR1 SGHAT, CDR2 FQNNGV. CDR3 sequence (DNA): TGTGCCAGCAGCTCCCCTGCCAGGCGAGATGAAAAACTGTTTTTT. It specifies CASSSPARRDEKLFF.